This TCR beta chain was obtained from a study of radiation and T cells in renal cell carcinoma. Points from the study as a whole: Baseline intratumoral clonotype presence is unknown without pretreatment biopsies.

TCRdb's table, derived via immunoSEQ multiplex PCR, lists solely in-frame clones and lacks some. The data contain about 130,000 clones, about 88% of them singletons. The germline V gene encodes CDR1 SGHTA and CDR2 FQGNSA. The CDR3 length is 14 residues. V was pared by 4 bases and J by 2 bases, with 9 bases between. As to time point: baseline pretreatment blood. Treatment here: 15 Gy SBRT to primary tumor, nephrectomy 4 weeks later. Blood was sampled at baseline, 2 weeks and 4 weeks after SBRT. A remark on this clone: Its antigen is still unknown.

The chain carries TRBV7-2 and TRBJ2-1, with a tentative D call TRBD1 (6 bases). The sequenced sample was blood, obtained from a patient whose treatment included radiotherapy and nephrectomy. The sequence was obtained from a woman aged 50 to 65 with renal cell carcinoma. CDR3 sequence: CASSSGQTYNEQFF. The CDR3 DNA sequence: TGTGCCAGCAGCTCCGGACAGACCTACAATGAGCAGTTCTTC. Looking up the rest from reference TRBV7-2 and TRBJ2-1 gives the full variable domain: GAGVSQSPSNKVTEKGKDVELRCDPISGHTALYWYRQSLGQGLEFLIYFQGNSAPDKSGLPSDRFSAERTGGSVSTLTIQRTQQEDSAVYLCASSSGQTYNEQFFGPGTRLTVL.